The clone carrying this T cell receptor beta chain was seen more than once but under ten times. This record comes from a study of blood T cell repertoires in COVID-19. Study overall: Acute-phase and convalescent COVID-19 samples originated in the United States, Italy and Spain. Sources were T cells, B-cell-depleted T cells, or PBMCs; the material itself was cDNA or gDNA.

Authors' analysis steps: Reference gene primers were amplified, and this amplification served to estimate nucleated cell counts. Repertoires were generated with immunoSEQ multiplex PCR, while TCRdb's copy carries only in-frame clones and drops some. V and J calls and clone size are those listed in that table; D and trimming were worked out from the DNA. The data hold approximately 100,000 clones, with over 80% observed a single time. The CDR3 is 13 residues long. CDR1 is SGHKS and CDR2 is YYEKEE in the germline V gene (reference sequence). V lost 6 bases and J 8 bases, leaving 17 bases between the germline ends.

The J gene is TRBJ1-2, the V gene TRBV5-5, with D hard to call. This receptor was taken from a woman between 55 and 75 years old with acute or convalescent COVID-19. Sequences were obtained from peripheral blood. CDR3 loop: CASNPNGGKGYTF. Written as DNA, the CDR3 is TGTGCCAGCAACCCCAATGGAGGGAAAGGCTACACCTTC.